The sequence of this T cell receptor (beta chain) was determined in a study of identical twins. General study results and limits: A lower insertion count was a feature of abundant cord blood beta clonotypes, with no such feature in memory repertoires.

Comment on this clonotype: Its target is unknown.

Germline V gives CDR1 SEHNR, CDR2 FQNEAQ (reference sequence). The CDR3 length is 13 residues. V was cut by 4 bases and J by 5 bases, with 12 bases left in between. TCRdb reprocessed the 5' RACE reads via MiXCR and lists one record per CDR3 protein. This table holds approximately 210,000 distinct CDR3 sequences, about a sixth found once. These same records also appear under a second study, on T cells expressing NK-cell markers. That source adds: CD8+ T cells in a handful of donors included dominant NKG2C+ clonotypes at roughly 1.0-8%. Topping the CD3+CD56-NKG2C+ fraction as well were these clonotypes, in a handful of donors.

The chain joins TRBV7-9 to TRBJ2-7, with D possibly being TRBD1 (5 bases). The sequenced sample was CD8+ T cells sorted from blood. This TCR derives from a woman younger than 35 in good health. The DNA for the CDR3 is TGTGCCAGCAGCTCCCAGGGTTTTCACGAGCAGTACTTC. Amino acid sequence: CASSSQGFHEQYF.